These 32 T cell receptor beta chains were all obtained from the same sample, sequenced in a study of human T cells and chemical hapten exposure. One entry per CDR3 protein results from TCRdb running MiXCR on the RACE reads. Altogether some 300,000 distinct CDR3 sequences are present, 4.5% to 5.5% being singletons, with the ten largest covering around 8.6%. Noted time point: pre-sensitization, week 0. The treatment is: therapeutic diphenylcyclopropenone sensitization with weekly scalp DPC. The sample here was whole blood, taken in connection with sensitization to the hapten diphenylcyclopropenone (DPC). The receptors shown here come from a young woman with alopecia areata. Some clones in this sample may be carry-over from other donors' samples.

This clonotype was detected many times. This chain joins TRBV4-1 and TRBJ1-4; 7 bases line up with TRBD1. The CDR3 has 16 amino acids. The J segment lost 4 bases and the V segment lost 0 bases, leaving 5 bases of the junction unmatched. Germline-derived CDR1 and CDR2 are MGHRA and YSYEKL. The CDR3 DNA follows: TGCGCCAGCAGCCAAGATCCGGGACAGTTTAATGAAAAACTGTTTTTT. Its protein is CASSQDPGQFNEKLFF.

This chain connects TRBV4-3 to TRBJ1-2, with 8 positions matching TRBD1. V gave up 5 bases and J gave up 1 base; unmatched junction bases: 6. The CDR3 covers 15 residues. Germline V lookup: CDR1 LGHNA, CDR2 YSLEER. CDR3 bases: TGCGCCAGCAGCATACAGGGGGACCTTAACTATGGCTACACCTTC. Protein product: CASSIQGDLNYGYTF.

At least ten counts were recorded for this clonotype. CDR3 DNA: TGCAGCGTTGTTAAATCCAGCTCTGGAAACACCATATATTTT. It codes for CSVVKSSSGNTIYF. The chain combines TRBV29-1 with TRBJ1-3; D remains ambiguous. CDR3 size: 14 residues. Trimming cost V 4 bases and J 0 bases, with 10 bases left between them. Germline V gene lookup returns CDR1 SQVTM and CDR2 ANQGSEA.

In its sample, this clonotype was seen many times. The chain joins TRBV4-3 to TRBJ2-1, with D unclear. V lost 0 bases and J 6 bases, leaving 12 bases between the germline ends. The germline V gene encodes CDR1 LGHNA and CDR2 YSLEER. The CDR3 runs to 15 residues. The CDR3: CASSQDSIPGNEQFF. CDR3 bases: TGCGCCAGCAGCCAAGATTCTATCCCTGGCAATGAGCAGTTCTTC.

A few counts support this clonotype. The rearrangement joins TRBV2 to TRBJ1-5, with a weak D call TRBD1 (5 bases). V was clipped by 3 bases and J by 7 bases, with 19 bases between them. The CDR3 runs 16 residues. Germline assignment: CDR1 SNHLY and CDR2 FYNNEI. Here the CDR3 DNA reads TGTGCCAGCAGTGAGGGACGGGGCGACCCAGGGCAGCCCCAGCATTTT. This encodes CASSEGRGDPGQPQHF.

Many counts were recorded for this clonotype. The chain links TRBV6-2 or TRBV6-3 to TRBJ1-1, with D tentatively TRBD1 (5 bases). CDR3 length: 15 amino acids. CDR1 is MNHEY and CDR2 is SVGEGT in the germline V gene. V was cut by 6 bases and J by 1 base, with 15 bases left in between. DNA of the CDR3: TGTGCCAGCAGAGTCCGGGGGGATGCGAACACTGAAGCTTTCTTT. Its protein is CASRVRGDANTEAFF.

This clonotype was seen repeatedly, ten times or more. The chain employs TRBV12-5 and TRBJ1-1; D call uncertain. Trimming shortened V by 4 bases and J by 5 bases, and 11 bases separated the two germline ends. CDR1 and CDR2 (germline): LGHNT, FRNRAP. The CDR3 has 13 residues. CDR3 amino acids: CASGSSPDTEAFF. The CDR3 coding sequence is TGTGCTAGTGGTTCCTCTCCGGATACTGAAGCTTTCTTT.

This clonotype appeared a few times. The V call is TRBV6-2 or TRBV6-3, the J call TRBJ1-1; D remains unclear. Per the germline V gene, CDR1 is MNHEY and CDR2 is SVGEGT. Trimming stripped 6 bases from V and 6 bases from J, with 14 bases between. This CDR3 is built from 13 residues. CDR3: CASRPSGDSEAFF. CDR3 nucleotide sequence: TGTGCCAGCAGGCCCAGTGGGGATTCTGAAGCTTTCTTT.

This clonotype appeared a few times. This rearrangement joins TRBV29-1 to TRBJ2-5; D gene uncertain. Germline V gives CDR1 SQVTM, CDR2 ANQGSEA. V was pared by 4 bases and J by 0 bases, with 6 bases between. This CDR3 contains 12 residues. CDR3 nucleotides: TGCAGCGTTGGACGGAACCAAGAGACCCAGTACTTC. Translating gives CSVGRNQETQYF.

The rearrangement links TRBV11-2 to TRBJ1-1; unclear D gene. The germline V and J ends were trimmed by 1 base and 1 base, with 7 bases remaining between them. The CDR3 extends over 14 amino acids. Germline CDR1 and CDR2: SGHAT and FQNNGV. The CDR3 bases are TGTGCCAGCAGCTTAGCTCTTTCGAACACTGAAGCTTTCTTT. Translated, it gives CASSLALSNTEAFF.

This clonotype was recorded a few times. The chain carries TRBV6-5 and TRBJ1-1; D gene uncertain. The CDR3 covers 15 residues. V was pared by 5 bases and J by 0 bases, with 13 bases between. CDR1 MNHEY and CDR2 SVGAGI come from the germline V gene. The CDR3 protein is CASSPLQIVNTEAFF. The CDR3 coding sequence is TGTGCCAGCAGTCCCCTACAGATAGTGAACACTGAAGCTTTCTTT.

This clonotype was counted between two and nine times. V is TRBV21-1 and J is TRBJ2-3; the table's TRBD1 call for D was not verified on the DNA. TRBV21-1 is designated a pseudogene. The CDR3 spans 14 residues. The CDR3 sequence is CASSRQGGGDTQYF. DNA for the CDR3: TGTGCCAGCAGCAGACAGGGGGGAGGAGATACGCAGTATTTT.

This clonotype has only a few counts. The chain has TRBV28 and TRBJ2-4, with D uncertain. V was shortened by 3 bases and J by 3 bases, with 18 bases between the two germline ends. The length of the CDR3 is 17 residues. Germline CDR1 reads MDHEN; CDR2 reads SYDVKM. CDR3 residues: CASSLVGRAVYKNIQYF. The CDR3 DNA is TGTGCCAGCAGTTTGGTCGGTAGGGCAGTGTACAAAAACATTCAGTACTTC. Combining the CDR3 with reference TRBV28 and TRBJ2-4 gives the whole variable domain DVKVTQSSRYLVKRTGEKVFLECVQDMDHENMFWYRQDPGLGLRLIYFSYDVKMKEKGDIPEGYSVSREKKERFSLILESASTNQTSMYLCASSLVGRAVYKNIQYFGAGTRLSVL.

This clonotype has just a few counts. CDR3 coding DNA: TGTGCCAGCAGCCTAATCGGGGGAAACAATGAGCAGTTCTTC. Translating it yields CASSLIGGNNEQFF. The rearrangement joins TRBV12-3 or TRBV12-4 to TRBJ2-1, with D maybe TRBD2 (6 bases). Trimming took 6 bases from V and 5 from J, leaving 14 bases between them. The CDR3 length is 14 residues.

This clonotype was detected ten times or more. This rearrangement joins TRBV10-3 to TRBJ2-1; no reliable D call. The CDR3 has 13 amino acids. The ends were cut back, 0 bases at V and 6 bases at J, with 6 bases in the middle. From germline, CDR1 is ENHRY and CDR2 SYGVKD. The CDR3: CAISESLSNEQFF. CDR3 bases: TGTGCCATCAGTGAGTCCCTGAGCAATGAGCAGTTCTTC.

This chain uses TRBV6-5 with TRBJ2-3; 7 nucleotides align to TRBD1. CDR3 length equals 14 residues. V lost 5 bases to trimming and J lost 2 bases; unmatched junction nucleotides: 4. Germline V CDR1 and CDR2: MNHEY, SVGAGI. CDR3 protein: CASSRTGLTDTQYF. The CDR3 coding sequence is TGTGCCAGCAGTAGGACAGGACTCACAGATACGCAGTATTTT.

V usage is TRBV12-3 or TRBV12-4 and J usage is TRBJ2-6; 7 bases agree with TRBD1. J was trimmed by 4 bases and V by 5 bases; bases with no gene match: 5. The CDR3 totals 15 residues. The CDR3 nucleotides read TGTGCCAGCAGTCCCCAGACAGGGGGGGCCAACGTCCTGACTTTC. Its translation: CASSPQTGGANVLTF.

In its sample, this clonotype was seen many times. Just one base apart from a much larger clone, this may be a read error. The chain combines TRBV5-4 with TRBJ2-7; 7 nucleotides line up with TRBD1. Germline V gene data show CDR1 as SGHNT and CDR2 as YYREEE (reference sequence). The CDR3 is 13 residues long. Unmatched junction bases numbered 3, after V lost 4 bases and J lost 2 bases. The CDR3 bases are TGTGCCAGCAGCCGGGACAGCCCCTACGAGCAGTACTTC. It specifies CASSRDSPYEQYF.

This clonotype was observed a few times. The J gene is TRBJ1-5, the V gene TRBV28, with 10 bases matching TRBD1. V lost 4 bases, J lost 5 bases, and 5 bases stayed unmatched. CDR3 length equals 15 residues. Germline V gene lookup returns CDR1 MDHEN and CDR2 SYDVKM. CDR3 loop: CASSSWDRGDQPQHF. Here the CDR3 DNA reads TGTGCCAGCAGTTCCTGGGACAGGGGCGATCAGCCCCAGCATTTT.

At least ten counts were recorded for this clonotype. The chain joins TRBV29-1 to TRBJ2-2; D unresolved. V was pared by 7 bases and J by 2 bases, with 14 bases between. CDR1 is SQVTM, CDR2 ANQGSEA, per germline. The CDR3 runs 14 residues. The CDR3 here is CSAAAGHNTGELFF. CDR3 in DNA: TGCAGCGCCGCAGCAGGTCATAACACCGGGGAGCTGTTTTTT.

The sample holds many counts of this clonotype. This sequence joins TRBV24-1 and TRBJ1-5; D gene unclear. The length of the CDR3 is 13 residues. Germline CDR1 and CDR2: KGHDR and SFDVKD. The V and J ends lost 1 base and 6 bases respectively, with 6 bases between them. DNA for the CDR3: TGTGCCACCAGTGATTTTGTGGGTCAGCCCCAGCATTTT. The encoded protein is CATSDFVGQPQHF.

This clonotype has a count of ten or more. The chain is built from TRBV7-8 and TRBJ2-5, with 7 bases that match TRBD1. The germline V gene has CDR1 SGHVS and CDR2 FQNEAQ. Unmatched junction bases numbered 18, after V lost 5 bases and J lost 3 bases. This CDR3 comprises 18 residues. The CDR3 region has the DNA TGTGCCAGCAGCCCTGGGCGTAGGACAGGAATACCAAAAGAGACCCAGTACTTC. Amino acids: CASSPGRRTGIPKETQYF. Full variable domain (missing parts from reference TRBV7-8 and TRBJ2-5): GAGVSQSPRYKVAKRGQDVALRCDPISGHVSLFWYQQALGQGPEFLTYFQNEAQLDKSGLPSDRFFAERPEGSVSTLKIQRTQQEDSAVYLCASSPGRRTGIPKETQYFGPGTRLLVL.

This clonotype showed up many times. J is TRBJ1-5 and V is TRBV6-4, with D possibly matching TRBD1 (5 bases). Trimming shortened V by 0 bases and J by 0 bases, and 24 bases separated the two germline ends. The CDR3 length is 21 residues. Germline lookup yields CDR1 MRHNA and CDR2 SNTAGT. The CDR3 bases are TGTGCCAGCAGTGACTCCCGACGCCCAGGGTGTCAGACCCTTAGCAATCAGCCCCAGCATTTT. Residues: CASSDSRRPGCQTLSNQPQHF.

This clonotype has just a few counts. This chain connects TRBV29-1 to TRBJ2-7; TRBD1 aligns across 8 bases. The germline gives CDR1 SQVTM, CDR2 ANQGSEA. The CDR3 spans 14 residues. V trimming: 6 bases; J trimming: 2 bases; junction bases outside the gene matches: 9. The CDR3 bases are TGCAGCGTCTCAAGCGGACAGGGTGCCTACGAGCAGTACTTC. Its protein is CSVSSGQGAYEQYF.

This clonotype was detected many times. The rearrangement joins TRBV10-3 to TRBJ2-6; 8 bases align to TRBD2. Germline V gene lookup returns CDR1 ENHRY and CDR2 SYGVKD. V shed 10 bases and J 0 bases; nucleotides not matched to a gene: 8. The CDR3 runs to 16 residues. The CDR3 here is CATREGPRSGANVLTF. CDR3 DNA: TGTGCCACCCGGGAGGGCCCCCGCTCTGGGGCCAACGTCCTGACTTTC.

Ten or more counts support this clonotype. V usage is TRBV29-1 and J usage is TRBJ1-1; a weak D match, TRBD1 (5 bases). Trimming left V 4 bases short and J 1 base short, with 10 bases between. Germline-derived CDR1 and CDR2 are SQVTM and ANQGSEA. This CDR3 spans 13 amino acids. CDR3 nucleotides: TGCAGCGTTGGTGGCAGGGAGAACACTGAAGCTTTCTTT. As protein: CSVGGRENTEAFF.

This clonotype was picked up a small number of times. J is TRBJ1-2 and V is TRBV6-5, with D tentatively TRBD1 (5 bases). V was shortened by 11 bases and J by 5 bases, with 12 bases between the two germline ends. The CDR3 has 11 residues. The V gene's germline CDR1 is MNHEY and CDR2 SVGAGI. CDR3 DNA: TGTGCCTGTGGGGCCACTTATGGCTACACCTTC. Translation: CACGATYGYTF.

This clonotype was observed a handful of times. The chain has TRBV29-1 and TRBJ2-3; 8 nucleotides align to TRBD1. Germline CDR1 reads SQVTM; CDR2 reads ANQGSEA. The CDR3 has 12 residues. V trimming: 8 bases; J trimming: 7 bases; junction bases outside the gene matches: 8. As DNA, the CDR3 is TGCAGCACACAGGGGGGCGGGAATACGCAGTATTTT. Protein sequence: CSTQGGGNTQYF.

The sample holds many counts of this clonotype. Written as DNA, the CDR3 is TGTGCCTCAAAATCTCGGGCGGGGGCTTACGCGAACACCGGGGAGCTGTTTTTT. Its translation is CASKSRAGAYANTGELFF. This chain connects TRBV6-1 to TRBJ2-2; D is possibly TRBD2 (7 bases). The CDR3 covers 18 residues. V lost 11 bases and J 0 bases, leaving 25 bases between the germline ends. CDR1 is MNHNS, CDR2 SASEGT, per germline.

The table lists this clonotype with many counts. V gene TRBV29-1 combines with J gene TRBJ1-5; tentatively, D is TRBD1 (6 bases). Germline V gene lookup returns CDR1 SQVTM and CDR2 ANQGSEA. V was trimmed by 4 bases and J by 6 bases, leaving 13 bases between them. The CDR3 loop spans 13 amino acids. CDR3 coding DNA: TGCAGCGTTGCGACACAGGGAGGTCAGCCCCAGCATTTT. As protein: CSVATQGGQPQHF.

This clonotype showed up many times. The chain is built from TRBV10-3 and TRBJ1-2; D gene unclear. The V end lost 10 bases, the J end lost 2 bases, and 14 bases lay between the germline ends. The CDR3 loop spans 13 amino acids. Per germline, CDR1 ENHRY and CDR2 SYGVKD. The CDR3 DNA sequence: TGTGCCAGCTGCTTCGACCCCAACTATGGCTACACCTTC. Amino acids: CASCFDPNYGYTF.

The table lists this clonotype with many counts. This chain uses TRBV6-2 or TRBV6-3 with TRBJ2-3; 7 positions agree with TRBD1. This CDR3 has 15 residues. V lost 10 bases, J lost 4 bases, and 14 bases stayed unmatched. Per germline, CDR1 MNHEY and CDR2 SVGEGT. CDR3 sequence: CATLRWTGASDTQYF. CDR3 sequence (DNA): TGTGCCACCTTGCGATGGACAGGCGCCTCAGATACGCAGTATTTT.